These T cell receptor beta chains were read from a single sample in a study of blood T cell repertoires in COVID-19. Assay: immunoSEQ multiplex PCR; the TCRdb copy retains only in-frame clones and omits some. The sample yields 200,000 to 250,000 clones, 82% seen once. Sequences were obtained from peripheral blood. The receptors were gathered from a woman over 75 with acute or convalescent COVID-19. CDR3s include the opening cysteine and the closing phenylalanine or tryptophan. The D gene is left open where the match is weak. Size is stated for part of the rows, as once, few or many counts, or as a class when the clone is expanded.

clone_size	d_call	j_call	v_call	cdr3_nt	cdr3_aa
-	TRBD1	TRBJ1-2	TRBV28	TGTGCCATTCCGGGACAGGGAGATGGCTACACCTTC	CAIPGQGDGYTF
-	TRBD2	TRBJ2-3	TRBV7-6	TGTGCCAGCAGCTTACTGGCGGGGGGGCCCGCAGATACGCAGTATTTT	CASSLLAGGPADTQYF
-	TRBD1	TRBJ1-4	TRBV5-1	TGCGCCAGCAGCAAACAGGGGGCGAGAGACGAAAAACTGTTTTTT	CASSKQGARDEKLFF
few	-	TRBJ2-3	TRBV3-1/TRBV3-2	TGTGCCAGCAGCCAACAGGGAGGGGGTCGTACGCAGTATTTT	CASSQQGGGRTQYF
-	-	TRBJ1-2	TRBV18	TGTGCCAGCTCACCTTCTAGTCCGGGTGGCTACACCTTC	CASSPSSPGGYTF
many	TRBD2	TRBJ2-1	TRBV3-1/TRBV3-2	TGTGCCAGCAGCCCCTCCGGGACTAGTATCAATGAGCAGTTCTTC	CASSPSGTSINEQFF
-	-	TRBJ2-1	TRBV12-5	TGTGCTAGTGGTTTTCCGGACAGCTATGAGCAGTTCTTC	CASGFPDSYEQFF
-	-	TRBJ1-1	TRBV27	TGTGCCAGCAGTTTACGGGGGACTGAAGCTTTCTTT	CASSLRGTEAFF
-	TRBD2	TRBJ2-3	TRBV10-3	TGTGCCATCAGTGAGTCTAGTCCGCGGGGGGAAGGATTAGTCGGTACGCAGTATTTT	CAISESSPRGEGLVGTQYF
few	TRBD1	TRBJ1-4	TRBV28	TGTGCCAGCAGTTCGCCCGGGACAGTGAATAATGAAAAACTGTTTTTT	CASSSPGTVNNEKLFF
-	-	TRBJ1-1	TRBV18	TGTGCCAGCTCCTCTATCGAACGCACTGAAGCTTTCTTT	CASSSIERTEAFF
-	TRBD1	TRBJ1-1	TRBV7-8	TGTGCCAGCATCGACAGGGTTGTGGACACTGAAGCTTTCTTT	CASIDRVVDTEAFF
-	TRBD1	TRBJ1-2	TRBV3-1/TRBV3-2	TGTGCCAGCAGCCCCGGGACAGGGGTTGGGTATGGCTACACCTTC	CASSPGTGVGYGYTF
-	-	TRBJ1-2	TRBV2	TGTGCCAGCACCCCTTTGGAAGCCGGGGGGATCTATGGCTACACCTTC	CASTPLEAGGIYGYTF
-	-	TRBJ1-2	TRBV3-1/TRBV3-2	TGTGCCAGCAGCCAAGATCGGGGCTACACCTTC	CASSQDRGYTF
once	TRBD1	TRBJ1-5	TRBV24-1	TGTGCCACCAGTGTAGGGGGCAGGTGCAATCAGCCCCAGCATTTT	CATSVGGRCNQPQHF
-	-	TRBJ2-5	TRBV6-5	TGTGCCAGCAGCCCCTTTGGGGCCGAAGAGACCCAGTACTTC	CASSPFGAEETQYF
-	-	TRBJ1-3	TRBV15	TGTGCCACCAGCAGTTATGCGGGAAACTCTGGAAACACCATATATTTT	CATSSYAGNSGNTIYF
-	-	TRBJ1-3	TRBV5-1	TGCGCCAGCAGCTTGGACGGGGTTGGAAACACCATATATTTT	CASSLDGVGNTIYF
-	-	TRBJ1-1	TRBV21-1	TGTGCCAGGAACTCGACAGAGAACACTGAAGCTTTCTTT	CARNSTENTEAFF
-	-	TRBJ1-1	TRBV28	TGTGCCAGCAGCGTATACACTGAAGCTTTCTTT	CASSVYTEAFF
-	-	TRBJ1-2	TRBV11-3	TGTGCCAGCAGCCCGGACAGAAACTATGGCTACACCTTC	CASSPDRNYGYTF
-	-	TRBJ1-2	TRBV28	TGTGCCAGCAGCCGAGTTACTAACTATGGCTACACCTTC	CASSRVTNYGYTF
-	-	TRBJ1-1	TRBV12-5	TGTGCTAGTGGTCGTTGGGGGGGAATTGAAGCTTTCTTT	CASGRWGGIEAFF
-	TRBD1	TRBJ2-1	TRBV10-3	TGTGCCATCAGGGGGACAGGGTGGAATGAGCAGTTCTTC	CAIRGTGWNEQFF
-	-	TRBJ1-1	TRBV7-9	TGTGCCAGCAGCCCCCCCGTTAGCGCTGAAGCTTTCTTT	CASSPPVSAEAFF
-	TRBD1	TRBJ1-3	TRBV5-1	TGCGCCAGCAGCTTGGGCGACAGGGACGGAAACACCATATATTTT	CASSLGDRDGNTIYF
few	-	TRBJ1-2	TRBV10-3	TGTGCCATCCGGAGGGGCAACAGTCCTAACTATGGCTACACCTTC	CAIRRGNSPNYGYTF
-	-	TRBJ2-6	TRBV7-2	TGTGCCAGCAGCTTCTACGGGGCCAACGTCCTGACTTTC	CASSFYGANVLTF
-	-	TRBJ1-1	TRBV7-2	TGTGCCAGCAGCTTAGGGACAAACACTGAAGCTTTCTTT	CASSLGTNTEAFF
-	-	TRBJ2-3	TRBV25-1	TGTGCCAGCAGTGAACTCTCTAGTGGAAGCACAGATACGCAGTATTTT	CASSELSSGSTDTQYF
once	TRBD1	TRBJ1-2	TRBV6-5	TGTGCCAGCAGTCCCTGGGACAGGGCGTACACCTTC	CASSPWDRAYTF
-	-	TRBJ2-3	TRBV3-1/TRBV3-2	TGTGCCAGCAGCTACCCGGGGGGCCCCACAGATACGCAGTATTTT	CASSYPGGPTDTQYF
-	TRBD1	TRBJ1-2	TRBV19	TGTGCCAGTTCGACAGGGGGAGCTGGCTACACCTTC	CASSTGGAGYTF
-	-	TRBJ2-3	TRBV19	TGTGCCAGTAGTATCGGAGATACGCAGTATTTT	CASSIGDTQYF
few	-	TRBJ1-3	TRBV20-1	TGCAGTGCTTGTGGACAGTCTGGAAACACCATATATTTT	CSACGQSGNTIYF
-	-	TRBJ1-1	TRBV6-6	TGTGCCAGCAGTTACCCCCCCCTGACAGGATACACTGAAGCTTTCTTT	CASSYPPLTGYTEAFF
-	TRBD2	TRBJ2-3	TRBV29-1	TGCAGCAACGGACTAGCGGGGGGCCCCATATTCTGCACAGATACGCAGTATTTT	CSNGLAGGPIFCTDTQYF
-	-	TRBJ1-5	TRBV21-1	TGTGACAAGACAGGGACACATACCTCAGGTGCCAATCAGCCCCAGCATTTT	CDKTGTHTSGANQPQHF
-	TRBD1	TRBJ1-2	TRBV28	TGTGCCAGCAGTTTATCCTTTGAAGGACAGGGGGCATCCTATAGGGCCGGCTACACCTTC	CASSLSFEGQGASYRAGYTF